A single sample is the source of the 17 T cell receptor beta chains below, sequenced in a study. TCRdb reanalysed the 5' RACE reads using MiXCR and keeps one entry per CDR3 protein. The table includes roughly 45,000 distinct CDR3 sequences, 30% detected once. The sequenced sample consisted of tumor-infiltrating memory CD4+ T cells sorted from the breast tumor. The subset: memory CD4+ T cells, CD4+CD45RO+CD25-. These receptors originate from a female donor with breast cancer.

The chain combines TRBV4-2 with TRBJ2-1; D gene unclear. The CDR3 has 14 amino acids. Looked up from germline, CDR1 is LGHNA and CDR2 is YNFKEQ. V was pared by 0 bases and J by 8 bases, with 11 bases between. CDR3 in amino acids: CASSQEKKGHEQFF. The CDR3 bases are TGTGCCAGCAGCCAAGAGAAGAAAGGGCATGAGCAGTTCTTC.

V usage is TRBV5-1 and J usage is TRBJ2-3; D is perhaps TRBD1 (5 bases). The CDR3 contains 13 residues. V gave up 4 bases and J gave up 3 bases, with 9 bases separating them. Germline CDR1 reads SGHRS; CDR2 reads YFSETQ. This CDR3 is CASSPQGTDTQYF. The CDR3 DNA is TGCGCCAGCAGCCCTCAGGGAACAGATACGCAGTATTTT.

This chain links TRBV7-2 with TRBJ2-2, with TRBD2 identical over 7 bases. The CDR3 has 14 residues. Per germline, CDR1 SGHTA and CDR2 FQGNSA. With V trimmed by 8 bases and J by 0 bases, 3 bases remained unmatched. The CDR3 DNA reads TGTGCCAGCGGGGGGGATGCGAACACCGGGGAGCTGTTTTTT. This sequence encodes CASGGDANTGELFF.

This clonotype occurred a few times. The gene calls are TRBV7-3 and TRBJ2-5; TRBD2 matches 8 bases. The germline V gene has CDR1 SGHTA and CDR2 FQGTGA. Unmatched junction bases numbered 7, after V lost 5 bases and J lost 5 bases. This CDR3 has 14 residues. In nucleotides, the CDR3 is TGTGCCAGCAGCCCCGGGGGGGTCTGGGAGACCCAGTACTTC. This translates into CASSPGGVWETQYF.

This chain connects TRBV5-1 to TRBJ2-3, with D possibly TRBD1 on 5 matching bases. Germline loops: CDR1 SGHRS, CDR2 YFSETQ. The CDR3 consists of 15 residues. V lost 2 bases and J lost 1, with 11 bases in between. The CDR3 DNA reads as TGCGCCAGCAGCTTCAGGGTAGAGGGCACAGATACGCAGTATTTT. Translating it yields CASSFRVEGTDTQYF.

To note about this clonotype: This is likely a read error, given that the CDR3 carries no conserved phenylalanine or tryptophan at its end. CDR3 sequence (DNA): TGCGCCAGCAGCTCCCTCGGGACCGGGGTGGTAGCTTTCTCT. The encoded protein is CASSSLGTGVVAFS. The chain has TRBV5-1 and TRBJ1-1, with D maybe TRBD1 (5 bases). Germline V gene sequence: CDR1 SGHRS, CDR2 YFSETQ. With 3 bases removed from V and 10 bases from J, the gap between germline ends came to 19 bases. CDR3 length equals 14 residues.

The V and J genes are TRBV20-1 and TRBJ2-1, with 9 bases identical to TRBD2. J was trimmed by 8 bases and V by 5 bases; bases with no gene match: 13. Germline V CDR1 and CDR2: DFQATT, SNEGSKA (reference sequence). This CDR3 spans 15 amino acids. The CDR3 sequence: CSARPLREGKYEQFF. The CDR3 DNA reads TGCAGTGCTCGACCCCTGCGGGAGGGGAAGTATGAGCAGTTCTTC.

The sample holds a few counts of this clonotype. J is TRBJ2-1 and V is TRBV7-3; the D gene is possibly TRBD2 (6 bases). Germline V CDR1 and CDR2: SGHTA, FQGTGA. Trimming took 2 bases from V and 4 from J, leaving 12 bases between them. CDR3 length: 15 residues. CDR3 sequence reads: CASSLGAGLYNEQFF. The CDR3 bases are TGTGCCAGCAGCTTAGGTGCGGGATTATACAATGAGCAGTTCTTC.

The chain employs TRBV3-1 and TRBJ2-5; D is ambiguous. V was cut by 0 bases and J by 7 bases, with 9 bases left in between. CDR1 is LGHDT, CDR2 YNNKEL, per germline (reference sequence). There are 13 residues in the CDR3. The CDR3 is CASSQDHWGTQYF. The CDR3 nucleotides are TGTGCCAGCAGCCAAGATCACTGGGGGACCCAGTACTTC.

This clonotype has only a few counts. The chain is built from TRBV27 and TRBJ2-7, with D perhaps TRBD1 (6 bases). V gave up 3 bases and J gave up 6 bases, with 9 bases separating them. This CDR3 has 12 residues. CDR1 is MNHEY, CDR2 SMNVEV, per germline (reference sequence). In nucleotides, the CDR3 is TGTGCCAGCAGTTTTGTCAGGGGCGAGCAGTACTTC. Protein: CASSFVRGEQYF.

A remark on this clonotype: No conserved phenylalanine or tryptophan ends this CDR3, so it is likely a read error. The chain employs TRBV12-3 or TRBV12-4 and TRBJ2-5, with D unclear. Trimming took off 4 bases at V and 2 bases at J, with 11 bases between the two ends. This CDR3 is 14 amino acids long. The CDR3 reads CASSSFWLQETQYI. The CDR3 nucleotides read TGTGCCAGCAGTTCATTTTGGCTACAAGAGACCCAGTACATC.

The chain has TRBV5-5 and TRBJ2-1, with a possible D match to TRBD1 (5 bases). Looked up from germline, CDR1 is SGHKS and CDR2 is YYEKEE (reference sequence). V lost 0 bases to trimming and J lost 5 bases, with 9 bases between them. This CDR3 contains 14 residues. The CDR3 sequence is CASSLARADNEQFF. CDR3 DNA: TGTGCCAGCAGCTTGGCCAGGGCGGACAATGAGCAGTTCTTC.

This clonotype has at least ten counts. One junction end does not reproduce the germline sequence, and a read error may be involved. This sequence joins TRBV7-8 and TRBJ2-3; TRBD2 is a possible D gene (6 bases). CDR1 is SGHVS and CDR2 is FQNEAQ in the germline V gene. The CDR3 is 15 amino acids. The CDR3 nucleotides read TGTGCCAGCAGCTCGTCCGGGGGTAGCACAAATACGCAGTATTTT. This sequence encodes CASSSSGGSTNTQYF.

The V gene is TRBV12-3 or TRBV12-4, the J gene TRBJ1-2, with D unclear. This CDR3 is built from 16 residues. V shed 6 bases and J shed 4 bases, with 21 bases lying between them. The CDR3 loop reads CASSPFPGRRTYGYTF. The CDR3 DNA follows: TGTGCCAGCAGCCCTTTTCCCGGCCGGAGAACCTATGGCTACACCTTC.

This clonotype occurred once. This sequence joins TRBV28 and TRBJ2-2, with D perhaps TRBD1 or TRBD2 (5 bases each). CDR1 is MDHEN, CDR2 SYDVKM, per germline. The CDR3 runs 13 residues. Trimming pared 4 bases from V and 6 bases from J, leaving 9 bases between. The DNA for the CDR3 is TGTGCCAGCAGTTCCTCGGGACCCGGGGAGCTGTTTTTT. As protein: CASSSSGPGELFF.

The chain combines TRBV29-1 with TRBJ1-5; 9 bases line up with TRBD1. With 6 bases clipped from V and 0 bases from J, the junction kept 6 bases outside the gene matches. The CDR3 has 15 residues. Germline CDR1 reads SQVTM; CDR2 reads ANQGSEA. CDR3 in DNA: TGCAGCGTGGCACAGGGGGCTAATAGCAATCAGCCCCAGCATTTT. Translating gives CSVAQGANSNQPQHF.

This clonotype occurred a few times. This sequence joins TRBV7-9 and TRBJ2-3; D is unresolved. Germline CDR1 reads SEHNR; CDR2 reads FQNEAQ (reference sequence). The CDR3 runs 12 residues. V lost 2 bases and J lost 6, with 6 bases in between. CDR3 coding DNA: TGTGCCAGCAGCTTAACCATGGATACGCAGTATTTT. This translates into CASSLTMDTQYF.